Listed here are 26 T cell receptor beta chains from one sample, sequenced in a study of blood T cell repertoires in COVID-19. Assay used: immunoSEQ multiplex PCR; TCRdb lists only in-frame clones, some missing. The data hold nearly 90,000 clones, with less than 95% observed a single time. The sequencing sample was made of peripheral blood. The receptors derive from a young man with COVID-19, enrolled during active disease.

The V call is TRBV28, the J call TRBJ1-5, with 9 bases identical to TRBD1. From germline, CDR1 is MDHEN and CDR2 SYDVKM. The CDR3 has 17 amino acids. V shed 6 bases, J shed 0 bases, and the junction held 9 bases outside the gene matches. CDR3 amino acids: CASRQSGTGYSNQPQHF. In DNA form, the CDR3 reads TGTGCCAGCAGACAGTCCGGGACAGGGTATAGCAATCAGCCCCAGCATTTT.

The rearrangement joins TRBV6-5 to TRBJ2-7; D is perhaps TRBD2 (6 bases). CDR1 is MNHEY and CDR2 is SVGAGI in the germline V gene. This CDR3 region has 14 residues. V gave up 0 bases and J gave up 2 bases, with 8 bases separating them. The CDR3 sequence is CASSYSGTPYEQYF. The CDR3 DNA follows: TGTGCCAGCAGTTACTCGGGGACTCCCTACGAGCAGTACTTC.

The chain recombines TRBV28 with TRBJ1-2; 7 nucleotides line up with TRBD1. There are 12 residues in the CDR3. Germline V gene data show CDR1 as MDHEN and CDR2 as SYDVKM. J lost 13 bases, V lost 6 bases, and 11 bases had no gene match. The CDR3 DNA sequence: TGTGCCAGCAGACCAACCGGGACAGCGTTCACCTTC. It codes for CASRPTGTAFTF.

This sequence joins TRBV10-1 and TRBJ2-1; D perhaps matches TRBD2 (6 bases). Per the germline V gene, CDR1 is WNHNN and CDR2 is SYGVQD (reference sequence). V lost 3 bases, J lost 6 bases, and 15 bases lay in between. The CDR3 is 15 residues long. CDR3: CASSDQAGSPNEQFF. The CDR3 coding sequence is TGCGCCAGCAGTGATCAGGCGGGAAGCCCCAATGAGCAGTTCTTC.

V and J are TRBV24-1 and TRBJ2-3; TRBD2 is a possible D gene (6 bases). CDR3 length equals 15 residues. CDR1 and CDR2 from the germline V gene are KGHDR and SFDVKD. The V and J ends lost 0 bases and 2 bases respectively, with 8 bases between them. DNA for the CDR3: TGTGCCACCAGTGATTTGGGGCGGGACACAGATACGCAGTATTTT. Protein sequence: CATSDLGRDTDTQYF.

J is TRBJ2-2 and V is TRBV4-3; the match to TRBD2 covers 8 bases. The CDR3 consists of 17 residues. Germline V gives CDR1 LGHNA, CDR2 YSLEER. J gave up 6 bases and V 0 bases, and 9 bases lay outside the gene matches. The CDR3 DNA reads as TGCGCCAGCAGCCAAGATCAATATAGCGGGAAAGCCGGGGAGCTGTTTTTT. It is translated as CASSQDQYSGKAGELFF.

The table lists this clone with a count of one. For the CDR3, the DNA is TGCAGCGTTGCGGCAGGGCCGTTGAACACTGAAGCTTTCTTT. Translated, it gives CSVAAGPLNTEAFF. The V gene is TRBV29-1, the J gene TRBJ1-1; weak D call: TRBD1 (5 bases). Trimming left V 4 bases short and J 0 bases short, with 12 bases between. CDR1 SQVTM and CDR2 ANQGSEA come from the germline V gene. The CDR3 is 14 amino acids. The whole variable domain, filled in from reference TRBV29-1 and TRBJ1-1, reads SAVISQKPSRDICQRGTSLTIQCQVDSQVTMMFWYRQQPGQSLTLIATANQGSEATYESGFVIDKFPISRPNLTFSTLTVSNMSPEDSSIYLCSVAAGPLNTEAFFGQGTRLTVV.

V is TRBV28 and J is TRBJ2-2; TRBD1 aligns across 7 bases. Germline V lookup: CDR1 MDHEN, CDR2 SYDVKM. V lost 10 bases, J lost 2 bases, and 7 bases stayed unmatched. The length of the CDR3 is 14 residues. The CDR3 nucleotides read TGTGCCACCATATACAGGGGAAACACCGGGGAGCTGTTTTTT. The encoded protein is CATIYRGNTGELFF.

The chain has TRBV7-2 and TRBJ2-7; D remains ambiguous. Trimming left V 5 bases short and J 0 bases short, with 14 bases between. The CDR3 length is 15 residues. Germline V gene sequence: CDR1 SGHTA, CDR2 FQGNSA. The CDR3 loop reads CASSPMILSSYEQYF. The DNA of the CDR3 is TGTGCCAGCAGCCCCATGATACTTAGCTCCTACGAGCAGTACTTC.

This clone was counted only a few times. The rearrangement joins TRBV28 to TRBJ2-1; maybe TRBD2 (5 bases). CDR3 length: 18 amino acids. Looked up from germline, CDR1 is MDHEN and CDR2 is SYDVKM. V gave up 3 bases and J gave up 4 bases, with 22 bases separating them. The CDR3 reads CASSFLRTLMSGYNEQFF. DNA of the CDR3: TGTGCCAGCAGTTTCCTCCGGACCCTAATGAGCGGATACAATGAGCAGTTCTTC.

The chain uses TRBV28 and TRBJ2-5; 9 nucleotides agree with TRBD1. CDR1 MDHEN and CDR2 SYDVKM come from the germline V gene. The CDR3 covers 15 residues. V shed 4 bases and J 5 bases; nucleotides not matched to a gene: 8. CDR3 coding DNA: TGTGCCAGCAGTTCTAGGACAGGGGCGGGCGAGACCCAGTACTTC. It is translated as CASSSRTGAGETQYF.

The CDR3 region is CASSREVGGGYQPQHF. DNA for the CDR3: TGTGCCAGCAGCCGTGAGGTAGGCGGAGGATATCAGCCCCAGCATTTT. The chain has TRBV5-5 and TRBJ1-5; D is undetermined. CDR3 length equals 16 residues. V lost 4 bases to trimming and J lost 5 bases, with 19 bases between them. In germline, CDR1 is SGHKS, CDR2 YYEKEE (reference sequence).

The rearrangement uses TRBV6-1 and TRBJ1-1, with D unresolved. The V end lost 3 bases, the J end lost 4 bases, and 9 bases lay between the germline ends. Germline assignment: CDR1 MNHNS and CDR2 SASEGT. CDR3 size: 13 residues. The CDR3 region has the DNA TGTGCCAGCAGTGATGAGGGAGCCACTGAAGCTTTCTTT. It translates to CASSDEGATEAFF.

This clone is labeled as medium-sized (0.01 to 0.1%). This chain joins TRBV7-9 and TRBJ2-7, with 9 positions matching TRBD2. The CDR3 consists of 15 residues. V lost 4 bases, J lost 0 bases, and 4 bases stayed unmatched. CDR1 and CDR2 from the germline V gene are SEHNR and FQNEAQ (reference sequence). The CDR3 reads CASSSLAGDSYEQYF. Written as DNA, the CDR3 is TGTGCCAGCAGCTCGTTAGCGGGAGACTCCTACGAGCAGTACTTC. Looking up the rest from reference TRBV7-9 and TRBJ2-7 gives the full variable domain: DTGVSQNPRHKITKRGQNVTFRCDPISEHNRLYWYRQTLGQGPEFLTYFQNEAQLEKSRLLSDRFSAERPKGSFSTLEIQRTEQGDSAMYLCASSSLAGDSYEQYFGPGTRLTVT.

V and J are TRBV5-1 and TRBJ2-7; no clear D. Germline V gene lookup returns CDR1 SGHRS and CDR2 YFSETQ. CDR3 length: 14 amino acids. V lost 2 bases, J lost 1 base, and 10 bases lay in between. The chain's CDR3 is CASSLPGRSYEQYF. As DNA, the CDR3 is TGCGCCAGCAGCTTACCCGGTCGTTCCTACGAGCAGTACTTC.

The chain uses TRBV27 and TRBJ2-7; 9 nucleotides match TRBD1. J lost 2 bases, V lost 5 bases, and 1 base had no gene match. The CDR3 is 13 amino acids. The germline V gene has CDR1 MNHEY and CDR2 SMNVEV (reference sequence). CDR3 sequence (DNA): TGTGCCAGCAGTAGGGACAGGGCCTACGAGCAGTACTTC. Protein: CASSRDRAYEQYF.

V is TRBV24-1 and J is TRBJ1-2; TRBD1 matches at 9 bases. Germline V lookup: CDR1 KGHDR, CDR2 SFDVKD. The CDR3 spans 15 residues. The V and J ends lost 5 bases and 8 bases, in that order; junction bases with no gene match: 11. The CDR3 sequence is CATSATGTGNKGYTF. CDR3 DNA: TGTGCCACCAGTGCTACCGGGACAGGGAATAAGGGCTACACCTTC.

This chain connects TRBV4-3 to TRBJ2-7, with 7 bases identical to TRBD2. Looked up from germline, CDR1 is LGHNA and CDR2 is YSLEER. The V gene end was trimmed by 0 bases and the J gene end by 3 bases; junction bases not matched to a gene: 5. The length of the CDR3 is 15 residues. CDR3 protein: CASSQEPGTIYEQYF. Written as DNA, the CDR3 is TGCGCCAGCAGCCAAGAGCCAGGGACTATCTACGAGCAGTACTTC.

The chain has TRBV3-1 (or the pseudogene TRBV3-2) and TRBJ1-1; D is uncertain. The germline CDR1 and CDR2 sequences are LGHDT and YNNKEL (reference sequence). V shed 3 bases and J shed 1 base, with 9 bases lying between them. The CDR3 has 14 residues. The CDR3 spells CASSQRAPNTEAFF. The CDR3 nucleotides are TGTGCCAGCAGCCAGCGAGCCCCGAACACTGAAGCTTTCTTT.

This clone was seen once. The CDR3 region is CASSPQGARGTDTQYF. CDR3 bases: TGCGCCAGCAGCCCTCAGGGGGCGCGAGGCACAGATACGCAGTATTTT. The chain recombines TRBV5-1 with TRBJ2-3; 8 positions match TRBD1. The trim removed 4 bases at V and 1 base at J, leaving 8 bases unmatched. The V gene's germline CDR1 is SGHRS and CDR2 YFSETQ. This CDR3 is 16 amino acids long.

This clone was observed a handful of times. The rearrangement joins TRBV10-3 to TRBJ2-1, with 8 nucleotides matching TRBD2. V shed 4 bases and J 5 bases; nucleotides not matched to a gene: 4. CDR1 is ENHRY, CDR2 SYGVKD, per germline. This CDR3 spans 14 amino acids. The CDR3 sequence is CAISGGLGNNEQFF. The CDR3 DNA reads TGTGCCATCAGTGGGGGACTAGGCAACAATGAGCAGTTCTTC.

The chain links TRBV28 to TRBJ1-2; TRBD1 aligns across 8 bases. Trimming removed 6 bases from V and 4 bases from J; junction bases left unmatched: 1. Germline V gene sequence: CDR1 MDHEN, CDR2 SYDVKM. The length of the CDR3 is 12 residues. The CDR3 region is CASSDRGYGYTF. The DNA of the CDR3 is TGTGCCAGCAGCGACAGGGGCTATGGCTACACCTTC.

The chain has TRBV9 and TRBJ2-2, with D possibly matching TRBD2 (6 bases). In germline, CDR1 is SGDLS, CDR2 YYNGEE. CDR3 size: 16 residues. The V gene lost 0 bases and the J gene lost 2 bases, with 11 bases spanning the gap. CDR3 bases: TGTGCCAGCAGCGTAGGCGGGACCACTAACACCGGGGAGCTGTTTTTT. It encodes CASSVGGTTNTGELFF. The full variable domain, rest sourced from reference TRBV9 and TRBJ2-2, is DSGVTQTPKHLITATGQRVTLRCSPRSGDLSVYWYQQSLDQGLQFLIQYYNGEERAKGNILERFSAQQFPDLHSELNLSSLELGDSALYFCASSVGGTTNTGELFFGEGSRLTVL.

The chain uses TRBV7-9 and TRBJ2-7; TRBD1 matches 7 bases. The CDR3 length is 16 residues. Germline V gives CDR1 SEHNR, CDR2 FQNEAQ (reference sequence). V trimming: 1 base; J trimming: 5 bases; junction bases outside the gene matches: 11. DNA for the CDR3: TGTGCCAGCAGCTTAGGGGTAACAGGGGTGGGAAACGAGCAGTACTTC. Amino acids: CASSLGVTGVGNEQYF.

The CDR3: CASSPPSGLAKNIQYF. The DNA for the CDR3 is TGTGCCAGCAGTCCTCCTAGCGGTCTAGCCAAAAACATTCAGTACTTC. This chain links TRBV28 with TRBJ2-4; 7 positions match TRBD2. CDR1 is MDHEN and CDR2 is SYDVKM in the germline V gene. V gave up 5 bases and J gave up 0 bases; unmatched junction bases: 7. The CDR3 has 16 amino acids.

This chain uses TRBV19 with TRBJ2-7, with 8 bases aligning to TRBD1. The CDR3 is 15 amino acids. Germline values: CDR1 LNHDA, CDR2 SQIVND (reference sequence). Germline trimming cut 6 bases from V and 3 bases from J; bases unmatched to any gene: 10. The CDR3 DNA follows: TGTGCCAGTAGCCCATCAGGGGGCAAGGGCTACGAGCAGTACTTC. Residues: CASSPSGGKGYEQYF.